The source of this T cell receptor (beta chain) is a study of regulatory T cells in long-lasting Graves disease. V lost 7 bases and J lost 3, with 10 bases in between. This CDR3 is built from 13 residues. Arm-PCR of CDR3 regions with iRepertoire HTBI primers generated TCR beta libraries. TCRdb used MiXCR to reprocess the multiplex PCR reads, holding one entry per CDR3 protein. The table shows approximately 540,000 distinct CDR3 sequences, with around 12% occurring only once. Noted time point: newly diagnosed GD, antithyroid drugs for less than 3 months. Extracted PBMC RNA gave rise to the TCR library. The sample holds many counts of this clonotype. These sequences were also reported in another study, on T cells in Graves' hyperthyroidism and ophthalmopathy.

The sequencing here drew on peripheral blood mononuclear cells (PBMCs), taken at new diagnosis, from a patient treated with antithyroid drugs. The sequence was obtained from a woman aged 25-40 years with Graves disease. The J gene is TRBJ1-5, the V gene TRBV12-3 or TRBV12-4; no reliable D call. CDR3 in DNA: TGTGCCAGCATGGCGGGTTCCAATCAGCCCCAGCATTTT. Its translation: CASMAGSNQPQHF.